These 2 T cell receptor beta chains originate from one sample sequenced in a study of shared clonotypes between healthy human individuals. Sequenced by immunoSEQ multiplex PCR; TCRdb stores in-frame clones only, minus some. Of roughly 2,500,000 clones listed, more than 85% are singletons. Material for sequencing was naive CD4+ T cells from PBMCs. Subset denoted: CD45RA+ positively selected. The receptors were sampled from a man between 18 and 35 years old in good health. Some clones in this sample may be carry-over from other donors' samples.

About this clone: This specimen includes other DNA sequences encoding the same CDR3. The rearrangement links TRBV11-2 to TRBJ2-7; 9 positions agree with TRBD2. Trimming took 1 base from V and 1 from J; bases not matched to a gene: 2. Germline assignment: CDR1 SGHAT and CDR2 FQNNGV. This CDR3 spans 15 amino acids. The CDR3 region has the DNA TGTGCCAGCAGCTTAGGGCTAGCGGGGTCCTACGAGCAGTACTTC. Amino acids: CASSLGLAGSYEQYF.

This clone has just a few counts. V is TRBV7-9 and J is TRBJ1-2; D is unresolved. V was clipped by 5 bases and J by 7 bases, with 11 bases between them. This CDR3 is built from 12 residues. Per germline, CDR1 SEHNR and CDR2 FQNEAQ (reference sequence). The CDR3 loop reads CASSHEKGGYTF. In nucleotides, the CDR3 is TGTGCCAGCAGCCACGAAAAGGGTGGCTACACCTTC.